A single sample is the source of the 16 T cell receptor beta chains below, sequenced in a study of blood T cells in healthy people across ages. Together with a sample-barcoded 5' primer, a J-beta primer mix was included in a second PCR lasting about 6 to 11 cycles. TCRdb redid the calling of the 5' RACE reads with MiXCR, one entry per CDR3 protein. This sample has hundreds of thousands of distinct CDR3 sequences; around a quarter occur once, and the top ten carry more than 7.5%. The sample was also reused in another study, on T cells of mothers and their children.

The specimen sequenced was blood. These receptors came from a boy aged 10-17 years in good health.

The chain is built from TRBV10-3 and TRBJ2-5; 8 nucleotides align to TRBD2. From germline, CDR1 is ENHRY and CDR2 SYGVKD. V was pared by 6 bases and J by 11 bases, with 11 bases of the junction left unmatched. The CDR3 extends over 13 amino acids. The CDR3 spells CAISPPAGGEQYF. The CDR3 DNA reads TGTGCCATCAGCCCCCCTGCGGGGGGTGAGCAGTACTTC.

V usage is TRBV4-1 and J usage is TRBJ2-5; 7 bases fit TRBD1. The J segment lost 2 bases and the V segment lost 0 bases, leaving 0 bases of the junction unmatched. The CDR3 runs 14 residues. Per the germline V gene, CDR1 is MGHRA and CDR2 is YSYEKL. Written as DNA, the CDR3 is TGCGCCAGCAGCCAAGAGGGACAGCAAGAGACCCAGTACTTC. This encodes CASSQEGQQETQYF.

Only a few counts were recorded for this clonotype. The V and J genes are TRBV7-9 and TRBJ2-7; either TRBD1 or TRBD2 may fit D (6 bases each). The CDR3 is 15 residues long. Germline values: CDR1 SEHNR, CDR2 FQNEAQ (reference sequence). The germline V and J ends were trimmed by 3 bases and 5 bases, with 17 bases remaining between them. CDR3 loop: CASSFPRGQWDEQYF. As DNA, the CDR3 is TGTGCCAGCAGCTTTCCCCGGGGGCAGTGGGACGAGCAGTACTTC.

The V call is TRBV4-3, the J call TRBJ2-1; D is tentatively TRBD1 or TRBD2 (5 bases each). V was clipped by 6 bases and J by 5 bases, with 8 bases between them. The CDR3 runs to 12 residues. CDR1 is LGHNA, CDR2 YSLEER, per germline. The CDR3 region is CASRRGDNEQFF. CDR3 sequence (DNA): TGCGCCAGCAGAAGAGGGGACAATGAGCAGTTCTTC.

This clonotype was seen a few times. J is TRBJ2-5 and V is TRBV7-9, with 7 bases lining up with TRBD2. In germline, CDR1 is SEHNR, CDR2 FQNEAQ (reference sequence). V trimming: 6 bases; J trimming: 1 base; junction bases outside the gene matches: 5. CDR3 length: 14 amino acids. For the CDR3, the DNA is TGTGCCAGCAGGCGGCCGGGAGGCCAAGAGACCCAGTACTTC. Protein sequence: CASRRPGGQETQYF.

In DNA, the CDR3 is TGTGCCAGCAGCGGGCACCCCCAGGGAGCGAACACCGGGGAGCTGTTTTTT. This sequence encodes CASSGHPQGANTGELFF. The chain is built from TRBV5-5 and TRBJ2-2, with D perhaps TRBD1 or TRBD2 (5 bases each). Per germline, CDR1 SGHKS and CDR2 YYEKEE (reference sequence). Trimming shortened V by 4 bases and J by 0 bases, and 16 bases separated the two germline ends. The CDR3 spans 17 residues.

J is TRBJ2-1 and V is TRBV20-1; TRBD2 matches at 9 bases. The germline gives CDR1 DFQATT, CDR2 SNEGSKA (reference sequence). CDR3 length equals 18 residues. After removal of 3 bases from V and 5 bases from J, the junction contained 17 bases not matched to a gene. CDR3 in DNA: TGCAGTGCTAGGTGGGGGAGTGGCGGGGGGGGATTCCACAATGAGCAGTTCTTC. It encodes CSARWGSGGGGFHNEQFF.

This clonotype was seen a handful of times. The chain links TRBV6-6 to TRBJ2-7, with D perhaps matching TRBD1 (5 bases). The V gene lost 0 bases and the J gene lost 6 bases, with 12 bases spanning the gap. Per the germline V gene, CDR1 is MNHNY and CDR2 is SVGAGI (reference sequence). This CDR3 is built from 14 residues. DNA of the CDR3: TGTGCCAGCAGTTACTCCGTATACCAGGGCGAGCAGTACTTC. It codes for CASSYSVYQGEQYF.

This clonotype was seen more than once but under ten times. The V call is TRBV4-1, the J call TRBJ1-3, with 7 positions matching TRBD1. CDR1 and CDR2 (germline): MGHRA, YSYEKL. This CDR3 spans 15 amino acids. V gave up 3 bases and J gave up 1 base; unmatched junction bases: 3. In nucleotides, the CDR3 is TGCGCCAGCAGCCAGGGACAGCTGTCTGGAAACACCATATATTTT. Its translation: CASSQGQLSGNTIYF.

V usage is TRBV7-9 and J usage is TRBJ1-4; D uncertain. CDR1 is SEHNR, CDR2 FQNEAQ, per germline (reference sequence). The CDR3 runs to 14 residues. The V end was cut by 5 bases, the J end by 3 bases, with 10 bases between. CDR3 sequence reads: CASSRAAANEKLFF. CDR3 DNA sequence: TGTGCCAGCAGCCGAGCTGCGGCTAATGAAAAACTGTTTTTT. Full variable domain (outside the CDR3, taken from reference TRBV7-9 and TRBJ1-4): DTGVSQNPRHKITKRGQNVTFRCDPISEHNRLYWYRQTLGQGPEFLTYFQNEAQLEKSRLLSDRFSAERPKGSFSTLEIQRTEQGDSAMYLCASSRAAANEKLFFGSGTQLSVL.

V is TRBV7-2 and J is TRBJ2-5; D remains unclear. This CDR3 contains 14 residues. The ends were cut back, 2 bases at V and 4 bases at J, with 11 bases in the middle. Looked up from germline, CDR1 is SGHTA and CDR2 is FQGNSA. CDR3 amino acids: CASSLMRTRETQYF. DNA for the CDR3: TGTGCCAGCAGCTTAATGCGGACGCGAGAGACCCAGTACTTC.

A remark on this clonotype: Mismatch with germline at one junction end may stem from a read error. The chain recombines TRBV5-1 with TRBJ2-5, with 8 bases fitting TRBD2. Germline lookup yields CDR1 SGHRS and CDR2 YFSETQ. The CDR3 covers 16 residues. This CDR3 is CASSLAWSGSKETRYF. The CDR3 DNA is TGCGCCAGCAGCTTGGCCTGGAGCGGGAGCAAAGAGACCCGGTACTTC. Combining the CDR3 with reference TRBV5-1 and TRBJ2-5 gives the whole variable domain KAGVTQTPRYLIKTRGQQVTLSCSPISGHRSVSWYQQTPGQGLQFLFEYFSETQRNKGNFPGRFSGRQFSNSRSEMNVSTLELGDSALYLCASSLAWSGSKETRYFGPGTRLLVL.

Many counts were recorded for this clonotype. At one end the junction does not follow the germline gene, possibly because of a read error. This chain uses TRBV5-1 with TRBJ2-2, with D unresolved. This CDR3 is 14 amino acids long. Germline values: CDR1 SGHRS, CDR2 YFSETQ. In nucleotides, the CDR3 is TGTGCCAGCAGCTTAGGGTCGAACACCGGGGAGCTGTTTTTT. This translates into CASSLGSNTGELFF.

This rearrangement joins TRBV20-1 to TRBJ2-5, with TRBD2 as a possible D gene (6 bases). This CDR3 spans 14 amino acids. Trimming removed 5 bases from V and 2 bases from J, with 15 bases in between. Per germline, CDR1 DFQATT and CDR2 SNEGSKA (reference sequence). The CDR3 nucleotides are TGCAGTGCTCTCTCTCCTAGCGCACAAGAGACCCAGTACTTC. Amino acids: CSALSPSAQETQYF.

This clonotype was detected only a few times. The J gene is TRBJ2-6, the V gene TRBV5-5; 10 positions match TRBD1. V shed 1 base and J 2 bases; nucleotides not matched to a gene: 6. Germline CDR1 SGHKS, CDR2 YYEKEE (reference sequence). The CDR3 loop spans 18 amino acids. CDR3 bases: TGTGCCAGCAGCTTGTCGGGACAGGGGATACCTGGGGCCAACGTCCTGACTTTC. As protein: CASSLSGQGIPGANVLTF.

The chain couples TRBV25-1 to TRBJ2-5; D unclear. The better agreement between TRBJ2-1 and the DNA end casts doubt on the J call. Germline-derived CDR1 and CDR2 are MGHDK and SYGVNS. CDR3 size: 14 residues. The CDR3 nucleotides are TGTGCCAGCAGTGATTTCGCAAACTACAATGAGCAGTTCTTC. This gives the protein CASSDFANYNEQFF.